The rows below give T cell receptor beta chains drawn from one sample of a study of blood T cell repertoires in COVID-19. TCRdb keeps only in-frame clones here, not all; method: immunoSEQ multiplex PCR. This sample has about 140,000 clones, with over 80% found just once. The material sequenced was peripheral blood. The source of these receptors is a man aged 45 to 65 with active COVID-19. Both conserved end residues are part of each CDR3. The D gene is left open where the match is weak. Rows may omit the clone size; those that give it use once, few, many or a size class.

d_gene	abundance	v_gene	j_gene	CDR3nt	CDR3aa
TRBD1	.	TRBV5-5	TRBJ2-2	TGTGCCAGCAGCGAGGGGACAGGGGGCACCGGGGAGCTGTTTTTT	CASSEGTGGTGELFF
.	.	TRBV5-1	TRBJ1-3	TGCGCCAGCAGCTTGGGGGGCCCTGCCTCTGGAAACACCATATATTTT	CASSLGGPASGNTIYF
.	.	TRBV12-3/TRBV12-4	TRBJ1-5	TGTGCCAGCAGTTTAGCGAGGGATCAGCCCCAGCATTTT	CASSLARDQPQHF
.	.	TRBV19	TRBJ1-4	TGTGCCAGTATGAGGTCAAATAATGAAAAACTGTTTTTT	CASMRSNNEKLFF
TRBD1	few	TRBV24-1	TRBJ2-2	TGTGCCACCAGTGATTCAGGGACAGGGAACACCGGGGAGCTGTTTTTT	CATSDSGTGNTGELFF
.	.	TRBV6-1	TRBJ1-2	TGTGCCAGCAGTGACCCCTCCCATGGCTACACCTTC	CASSDPSHGYTF
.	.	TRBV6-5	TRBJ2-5	TGTGCCAGCAGAGGACAGTTGGGTGAGACCCAGTACTTC	CASRGQLGETQYF
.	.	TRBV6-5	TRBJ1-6	TGTGCCAGCAGTTACGTGGGGGGGCGGCTTAATTCACCCCTCCACTTT	CASSYVGGRLNSPLHF
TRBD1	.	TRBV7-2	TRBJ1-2	TGTGCCAGCAGCGCCAGGGGGCGAGGGAACTATGGCTACACCTTC	CASSARGRGNYGYTF
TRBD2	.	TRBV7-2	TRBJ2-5	TGTGCCAGCAGCAAGAGCGGGGGGTTCGGCCAAGAGACCCAGTACTTC	CASSKSGGFGQETQYF
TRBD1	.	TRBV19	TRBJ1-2	TGTGCCAGTAGTATAGGGACAGGGGCCTATGGCTACACCTTC	CASSIGTGAYGYTF
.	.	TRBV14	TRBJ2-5	TGTGCCAGCAGCCGCATACTAGCCGGAGAGACCCAGTACTTC	CASSRILAGETQYF
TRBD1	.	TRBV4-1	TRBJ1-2	TGCGCCAGCAGCCAGAACAGGGGACTCTATGGCTACACCTTC	CASSQNRGLYGYTF
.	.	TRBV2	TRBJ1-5	TGTGCCAGCAGTGAGTATCAGGGTAATCAGCCCCAGCATTTT	CASSEYQGNQPQHF
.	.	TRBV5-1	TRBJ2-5	TGCGCCAGCAGCTTAGGAGGACAAGAGACCCAGTACTTC	CASSLGGQETQYF
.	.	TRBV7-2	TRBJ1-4	TGTGCCAGCAGCTCAACCGGGACTCTCCCTAATGAAAAACTGTTTTTT	CASSSTGTLPNEKLFF
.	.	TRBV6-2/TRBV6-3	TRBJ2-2	TGTGCCAGCAGTTACGCCAGAAACACCGGGGAGCTGTTTTTT	CASSYARNTGELFF
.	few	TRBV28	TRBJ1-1	TGTGCCAGCAGCAGCGGACAGCTTCGGGGAGCTTTCTTT	CASSSGQLRGAFF
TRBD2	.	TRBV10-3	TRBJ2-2	TGTGCCATCAGTGAGTCGGAGCGGGGGGCCACCGGGGAGCTGTTTTTT	CAISESERGATGELFF
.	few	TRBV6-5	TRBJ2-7	TGTGCCAGCAGTTACCGGCGGGCAACCTACGAGCAGTACTTC	CASSYRRATYEQYF
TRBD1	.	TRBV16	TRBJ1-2	TGTGCCAGCAGCCAACCCAATTACCAACAGGGGACGATGCCCTATGGCTACACCTTC	CASSQPNYQQGTMPYGYTF
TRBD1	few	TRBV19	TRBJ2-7	TGTGCCAGTAGTATTGGACAGGGTTTAAGCGAGCAGTACTTC	CASSIGQGLSEQYF
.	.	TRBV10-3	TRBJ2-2	TGTGCCATCGGATGGGCCAACACCGGGGAGCTGTTTTTT	CAIGWANTGELFF
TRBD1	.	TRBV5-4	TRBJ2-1	TGTGCCAGCAGGGGACAGGGTTACAATGAGCAGTTCTTC	CASRGQGYNEQFF
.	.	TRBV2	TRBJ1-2	TGTGCCAGCATGAATAGGCTCTTATCTCCCGGGGGCTACACCTTC	CASMNRLLSPGGYTF
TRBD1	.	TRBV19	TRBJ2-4	TGTGCCAGTAGAGGACAGGGTCCGTCCAGGAACATTCAGTACTTC	CASRGQGPSRNIQYF